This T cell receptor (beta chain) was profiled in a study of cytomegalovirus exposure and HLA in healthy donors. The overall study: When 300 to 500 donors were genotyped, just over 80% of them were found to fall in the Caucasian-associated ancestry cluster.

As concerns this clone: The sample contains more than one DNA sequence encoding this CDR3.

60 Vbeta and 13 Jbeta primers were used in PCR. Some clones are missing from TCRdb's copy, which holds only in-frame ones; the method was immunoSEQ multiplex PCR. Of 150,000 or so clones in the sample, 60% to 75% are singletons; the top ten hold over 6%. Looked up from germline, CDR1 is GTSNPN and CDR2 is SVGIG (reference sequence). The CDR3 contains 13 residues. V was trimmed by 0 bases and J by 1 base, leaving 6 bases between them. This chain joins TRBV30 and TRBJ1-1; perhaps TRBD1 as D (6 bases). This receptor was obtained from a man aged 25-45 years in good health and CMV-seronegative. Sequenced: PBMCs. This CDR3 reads CAWSVGGNTEAFF. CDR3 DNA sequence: TGTGCCTGGAGTGTAGGGGGGAACACTGAAGCTTTCTTT.